A selection of T cell receptor beta chains follows, all from one sample in a study of monozygotic twins with inflammatory bowel disease. Using the 5' RACE reads, TCRdb records one entry per CDR3 protein without DNA. This repertoire includes hundreds of thousands of distinct CDR3 sequences. Sequencing was performed on blood. The receptors stem from a human donor with ulcerative colitis or Crohn's disease, or a healthy co-twin of an affected twin (not recorded which). Each CDR3 is given with its conserved first and last residue.

TRBJ2-3 TRBV5-5 CASSPRTGPGLVADTQYF
TRBJ2-1 TRBV20-1 CSASRGHAGNEQFF
TRBJ2-1 TRBV12-3/TRBV12-4 CASRTTGLGDYNEQFF
TRBJ2-1 TRBV10-3 CAISGTSDYNEQFF
TRBJ1-4 TRBV25-1 CASPRIPTGEKLFF
TRBJ2-1 TRBV18 CASSRGQNNEQFF
TRBJ2-7 TRBV12-3/TRBV12-4 CASSPSPRVLAYEQYF
TRBJ2-5 TRBV7-2 CASSTSEETQYF
TRBJ2-7 TRBV5-1 CASSLPRGQVFSYEQYF
TRBJ1-2 TRBV5-1 CASSLGGRGNYGYTF
TRBJ1-2 TRBV6-1 CATMRGQGYGYTF
TRBJ2-7 TRBV27 CASRERGLGYDQYF
TRBJ2-7 TRBV29-1 CSVEDLFAGSGEQYF
TRBJ2-1 TRBV20-1 CSARDTGGGYNEQFF
TRBJ2-1 TRBV5-1 CASSWTGYNEQFF
TRBJ1-2 TRBV10-3 CAISRDAVYGYTF
TRBJ1-2 TRBV6-1 CASSRAIEGDYGYTF
TRBJ2-2 TRBV29-1 CSVEHTGELFF
TRBJ1-5 TRBV3-1 CASSQTTGGAQPQHF
TRBJ1-5 TRBV20-1 CSASPNVKGSNQPQHF
TRBJ1-2 TRBV10-3 CAISEPQSNYGYTF
TRBJ1-2 TRBV3-1 CASSQGSGGGYGYTF
TRBJ2-5 TRBV14 CASSRLGQGETQYF
TRBJ2-7 TRBV28 CASSLPDRGPYEQYF
TRBJ2-6 TRBV3-1 CASSQPRPSGANVLTF
TRBJ1-5 TRBV30 CAWSHQGVGQPQHF
TRBJ2-3 TRBV7-2 CASSLRTSGSVDTQYF
TRBJ2-7 TRBV28 CASGGRGQQIYEQYF
TRBJ2-3 TRBV11-2 CASSLDTGGLPDTQYF
TRBJ2-6 TRBV5-1 CASSFGPNVLTF
TRBJ2-5 TRBV7-6 CASSLGVAETQYF
TRBJ2-5 TRBV5-1 CASSSQGQGAETQYF
TRBJ1-1 TRBV12-3/TRBV12-4 CASTRPSNTEAFF
TRBJ2-5 TRBV18 CASSQRNGETQYF
TRBJ1-6 TRBV5-1 CASSLEGHPAETLHF
TRBJ2-7 TRBV10-3 CAISARTGSSYEQYF
TRBJ2-7 TRBV2 CASSELGLAGAKGYF
TRBJ2-7 TRBV6-2/TRBV6-3 CASLPREAGAYEQYF